One and the same sample provided the 2 T cell receptor beta chains below, sequenced in a study of human T cells and chemical hapten exposure. Time point specified: patch test 3, about 24 weeks after DPC sensitization. The treatment is: therapeutic diphenylcyclopropenone sensitization with weekly scalp DPC. TCRdb re-called the RACE reads through MiXCR, storing one row per CDR3 protein. The data show under 100,000 distinct CDR3 sequences, 10% to 12% seen once. The material was whole blood, obtained in connection with sensitization to the hapten diphenylcyclopropenone (DPC). These receptors originate from a woman between 45 and 65 years old with alopecia areata. Some clones in this sample may be carry-over from other donors' samples.

This clonotype was detected a few times. A junction end diverges from the germline sequence, so it may reflect a read error. This chain links TRBV7-9 with TRBJ2-1; 7 bases are shared with TRBD1. The CDR3 is 14 residues long. CDR1 is SEHNR and CDR2 is FQNEAQ in the germline V gene (reference sequence). Here the CDR3 reads CASSQGTSFNEQFF. In nucleotides, the CDR3 is TGTGCCAGCTCACAGGGGACGTCCTTCAATGAGCAGTTCTTC.

This clonotype appeared many times. V is TRBV4-3 and J is TRBJ2-3, with TRBD2 matching over 7 bases. Per germline, CDR1 LGHNA and CDR2 YSLEER. Germline trimming cut 4 bases from V and 2 bases from J; bases unmatched to any gene: 9. The CDR3 spans 16 residues. The CDR3, as DNA: TGCGCCAGCAGCCCCCATAGCGGGCGCTCCACAGATACGCAGTATTTT. It is translated as CASSPHSGRSTDTQYF.